A single sample gave rise to the 20 T cell receptor beta chains below, sequenced in a study of OX40 agonist ivuxolimab in advanced cancers. The table came from immunoSEQ multiplex PCR; TCRdb's copy has only in-frame clones and leaves some out. The sample lists roughly 80,000 clones, just over 85% occurring once. The sequences come from CD4+ or CD8+ T cells sorted from blood, collected in a trial of the OX40 agonist ivuxolimab. The receptors were sampled from an adult with an advanced solid tumor such as melanoma, head and neck, liver or kidney cancer.

This chain connects TRBV18 to TRBJ2-7; the D gene is possibly TRBD2 (5 bases). The germline V gene encodes CDR1 KGHSH and CDR2 LQKENI. This CDR3 is built from 12 residues. Trimming stripped 2 bases from V and 6 bases from J, with 8 bases between. The CDR3, as DNA: TGTGCCAGCTCACCAAAAGAGGGCGAGCAGTACTTC. Amino acid sequence: CASSPKEGEQYF.

The rearrangement uses TRBV27 and TRBJ2-7, with 10 bases fitting TRBD1. The CDR3 covers 16 residues. CDR1 and CDR2 from the germline V gene are MNHEY and SMNVEV (reference sequence). Unmatched junction bases numbered 11, after V lost 5 bases and J lost 4 bases. The DNA of the CDR3 is TGTGCCAGCAGTGACCGGGGACAGGGGAAGAGGTACGAGCAGTACTTC. Translation gives CASSDRGQGKRYEQYF.

The chain joins TRBV28 to TRBJ2-7; no clear D. Germline V gene sequence: CDR1 MDHEN, CDR2 SYDVKM. The CDR3 is 12 residues long. V was pared by 6 bases and J by 3 bases, with 9 bases between. As DNA, the CDR3 is TGTGCCAGCAGCCTCGACGTCTACGAGCAGTACTTC. It codes for CASSLDVYEQYF.

This clone was detected a few times. J is TRBJ1-2 and V is TRBV4-3; 8 bases agree with TRBD1. The germline V gene has CDR1 LGHNA and CDR2 YSLEER. CDR3 length: 15 residues. With V trimmed by 3 bases and J by 5 bases, 8 bases remained unmatched. The CDR3 sequence: CASSHRDRGGYGYTF. The CDR3 DNA follows: TGCGCCAGCAGCCACCGAGACAGGGGAGGGTATGGCTACACCTTC.

This chain links TRBV7-3 with TRBJ1-1; a possible D gene is TRBD1 (6 bases). The CDR3 contains 15 residues. Germline V lookup: CDR1 SGHTA, CDR2 FQGTGA. V gave up 6 bases and J gave up 1 base, with 15 bases separating them. CDR3 region: CASRASGTSNTEAFF. CDR3 in DNA: TGTGCCAGCAGGGCAAGCGGGACATCGAACACTGAAGCTTTCTTT.

V is TRBV7-6 and J is TRBJ2-5; 7 bases line up with TRBD1. Near its end, the DNA agrees better with TRBJ2-7, so the J call may be wrong. The CDR3 has 18 residues. CDR1 is SGHVS, CDR2 FNYEAQ, per germline. The CDR3 loop reads CASSSPGTDPFSPYEQYF. The CDR3 region has the DNA TGTGCCAGCAGCTCGCCCGGGACAGACCCTTTTTCCCCCTACGAGCAGTACTTC.

This clone has more than one count but fewer than ten. The V call is TRBV19, the J call TRBJ1-3, with TRBD1 as a possible D gene (5 bases). V lost 6 bases and J 4 bases, leaving 13 bases between the germline ends. CDR1 and CDR2 from the germline V gene are LNHDA and SQIVND (reference sequence). This CDR3 spans 14 amino acids. The CDR3 loop reads CASRETVIGNTIYF. As DNA, the CDR3 is TGTGCCAGTAGAGAGACAGTTATCGGAAACACCATATATTTT.

This clone was counted between two and nine times. The gene calls are TRBV6-6 and TRBJ1-2; 8 bases match TRBD1. Germline CDR1 and CDR2: MNHNY and SVGAGI (reference sequence). After removal of 0 bases from V and 6 bases from J, the junction contained 3 bases not matched to a gene. The CDR3 is made up of 14 amino acids. The CDR3 is CASSYSQGANGYTF. In nucleotides, the CDR3 is TGTGCCAGCAGTTACTCTCAGGGGGCCAATGGCTACACCTTC.

The chain carries TRBV28 and TRBJ2-7; D not certain. The germline V gene has CDR1 MDHEN and CDR2 SYDVKM. The CDR3 is 14 residues long. Trimming stripped 5 bases from V and 0 bases from J, with 11 bases between. CDR3 protein: CASSTPDGSYEQYF. The CDR3 DNA reads TGTGCCAGCAGTACCCCGGACGGCTCCTACGAGCAGTACTTC.

The CDR3 sequence: CASRPWTSGGGTDTQYF. The CDR3 bases are TGTGCAAGTCGCCCCTGGACTAGCGGGGGGGGCACAGATACGCAGTATTTT. The chain is built from TRBV12-2 and TRBJ2-3; the DNA was not compared with TRBD2, the D call given in the table. TRBV12-2 is marked as a pseudogene. The CDR3 extends over 17 amino acids.

This chain joins TRBV9 and TRBJ2-5; TRBD2 agrees at 13 bases. The V gene's germline CDR1 is SGDLS and CDR2 YYNGEE. Losses at the gene ends were 0 bases for V and 5 bases for J; bases not matched to a gene: 7. The CDR3 length is 17 residues. CDR3 in DNA: TGTGCCAGCAGCGTAGGAACTAGCGGGGGGGCCAGGGAGACCCAGTACTTC. Amino acid sequence: CASSVGTSGGARETQYF.

The chain links TRBV7-2 to TRBJ2-2, with 11 positions matching TRBD2. Germline V CDR1 and CDR2: SGHTA, FQGNSA. The CDR3 covers 18 residues. V was clipped by 5 bases and J by 6 bases; unmatched bases: 14. CDR3 bases: TGTGCCAGCAGCCCCCAAATAACCGGACTAGCGGGTGCCGGGGAGCTGTTTTTT. This encodes CASSPQITGLAGAGELFF.

The rearrangement links TRBV4-2 to TRBJ2-3; 11 positions match TRBD2. Germline CDR1 LGHNA, CDR2 YNFKEQ. Unmatched junction bases numbered 5, after V lost 1 base and J lost 2 bases. There are 17 residues in the CDR3. The CDR3 DNA follows: TGTGCCAGCAGCCAAGGGCTAGCGGGAGGAGCCACAGATACGCAGTATTTT. It translates to CASSQGLAGGATDTQYF.

This clone was detected only once. The chain couples TRBV28 to TRBJ2-1; D gene ambiguous. The V end lost 8 bases, the J end lost 9 bases, and 8 bases lay between the germline ends. Germline V gives CDR1 MDHEN, CDR2 SYDVKM. This CDR3 has 10 amino acids. The CDR3, as DNA: TGTGCCAGCGCCGAATTTGAGCAGTTCTTC. This encodes CASAEFEQFF.

The chain couples TRBV7-8 to TRBJ2-1; D might be TRBD1 or TRBD2, each matching 6 bases. Trimming stripped 4 bases from V and 9 bases from J, with 16 bases between. CDR1 is SGHVS, CDR2 FQNEAQ, per germline. This CDR3 is 14 amino acids long. CDR3 DNA: TGTGCCAGCAGCTCCCAGTCGGGGGCCGGTGAGCAGTTCTTC. It encodes CASSSQSGAGEQFF.

The V gene is TRBV9, the J gene TRBJ1-1, with a weak D call TRBD1 (5 bases). This CDR3 contains 14 residues. V lost 0 bases and J lost 4, with 10 bases in between. Germline CDR1 and CDR2: SGDLS and YYNGEE. DNA of the CDR3: TGTGCCAGCAGCGTAGCAGGGCCGGTCACTGAAGCTTTCTTT. Its translation: CASSVAGPVTEAFF.

V and J are TRBV7-3 and TRBJ2-7; D possibly corresponds to TRBD2 (5 bases). The V end lost 2 bases, the J end lost 0 bases, and 5 bases lay between the germline ends. Per germline, CDR1 SGHTA and CDR2 FQGTGA. This CDR3 is built from 13 residues. In DNA, the CDR3 is TGTGCCAGCAGCTTACGGGACTCCTACGAGCAGTACTTC. Translating gives CASSLRDSYEQYF.

The V and J genes are TRBV30 and TRBJ2-6, with D maybe TRBD1 (5 bases). The germline gives CDR1 GTSNPN, CDR2 SVGIG (reference sequence). The CDR3 is made up of 14 amino acids. Trimming removed 0 bases at V and 2 bases at J, with 5 bases between. CDR3 nucleotide sequence: TGTGCCTGGAGTGTACAGGCTGGGGCCAACGTCCTGACTTTC. Translation: CAWSVQAGANVLTF.

This chain uses TRBV7-9 with TRBJ2-1, with 8 bases that match TRBD2. Trimming at V came to 7 bases and at J to 4 bases, leaving 9 bases not matched to a gene. Germline V gene sequence: CDR1 SEHNR, CDR2 FQNEAQ (reference sequence). This CDR3 is 15 amino acids long. The CDR3 sequence: CASIKAGGQYNEQFF. DNA of the CDR3: TGTGCCAGCATCAAGGCGGGAGGTCAGTACAATGAGCAGTTCTTC. The full variable domain, its missing parts supplied by reference TRBV7-9 and TRBJ2-1, is DTGVSQNPRHKITKRGQNVTFRCDPISEHNRLYWYRQTLGQGPEFLTYFQNEAQLEKSRLLSDRFSAERPKGSFSTLEIQRTEQGDSAMYLCASIKAGGQYNEQFFGPGTRLTVL.

The CDR3 protein is CASSSPYSGSAYEQYF. The CDR3 DNA reads TGTGCCAGCAGTTCGCCTTATAGCGGGAGTGCCTACGAGCAGTACTTC. The chain is built from TRBV28 and TRBJ2-7; 9 nucleotides match TRBD2. The CDR3 totals 16 residues. Germline CDR1 reads MDHEN; CDR2 reads SYDVKM. J lost 2 bases, V lost 4 bases, and 9 bases had no gene match.